A selection of T cell receptor beta chains follows, all from one sample in a study of blood T cells in healthy people across ages. Using its own MiXCR run on the 5' RACE reads, TCRdb lists one record per CDR3 protein. Seen here are about 1 million distinct CDR3 sequences, roughly 24% observed once, and the top ten hold 0.65% to 0.75%. The same specimen was also included in a second study, on T cells of mothers and their children.

Sequenced: blood. These receptors all come from a girl under 10 years old in good health. CDR3s include the opening cysteine and the closing phenylalanine or tryptophan. The D gene is left open where the match is weak. Not all rows give a size; the values are once, few, many and, for expanded clones, a class.

abundance | j_gene | d_gene | v_gene | CDR3nt | CDR3aa
. | TRBJ1-2 | . | TRBV29-1 | TGCAGCGTTCCGAATATCCGAATCTATGGCTACACCTTC | CSVPNIRIYGYTF
. | TRBJ2-5 | TRBD2 | TRBV28 | TGTGCCAGCAGTGCCCCGGACTTGCGGGAGGTGGGGACCCAGTACTTC | CASSAPDLREVGTQYF
few | TRBJ2-5 | . | TRBV4-1 | TGCGCCAGCAGCCAAGTTAGGAAAGAGACCCAGTACTTC | CASSQVRKETQYF
few | TRBJ1-5 | . | TRBV18 | TGTGCCAGCTCACCAATCGGAGATAGCAATCAGCCCCAGCATTTT | CASSPIGDSNQPQHF
few | TRBJ2-3 | . | TRBV24-1 | TGTGCCACCAGTGACCCTCCCCTTGAAAGGGGCACAGATACGCAGTATTTT | CATSDPPLERGTDTQYF
few | TRBJ2-2 | . | TRBV20-1 | TGCAGTGCTAGAGATCTGAGAGGGCGGACCGGGGAGCTGTTTTTT | CSARDLRGRTGELFF
few | TRBJ2-7 | . | TRBV7-2 | TGTGCCAGCAGCCAGCCCCCTTCTTACGAGCAGTACTTC | CASSQPPSYEQYF
few | TRBJ2-3 | . | TRBV29-1 | TGCAGCGTTGGGAGGCCCATTAGCACAGATACGCAGTATTTT | CSVGRPISTDTQYF
few | TRBJ2-7 | . | TRBV7-8 | TGTGCCAGCAGCTTAGCCGGCAGGCGGTCCTACGAGCAGTACTTC | CASSLAGRRSYEQYF
few | TRBJ2-6 | TRBD1 | TRBV5-1 | TGCGCCAGCAGATTTGAACCGCGGGACAGGCCCAACTCCAACTCTGGGGCCAACGTCCTGACTTTC | CASRFEPRDRPNSNSGANVLTF
. | TRBJ2-7 | . | TRBV6-5 | TGTGCCAGCAGTTATCTGGAAGAGCAGTACTTC | CASSYLEEQYF
. | TRBJ2-7 | TRBD1 | TRBV20-1 | TGCAGTGCTTACCCTCGGACAGGTACGGTCCACGAGCAGTACTTC | CSAYPRTGTVHEQYF
. | TRBJ2-7 | TRBD2 | TRBV5-1 | TGCGCCAGCAGCTCGGGGACTAGCGGGACTCTCGAGCAGTACTTC | CASSSGTSGTLEQYF
. | TRBJ2-5 | TRBD2 | TRBV5-4 | TGTGCCAGCACCCAGAGCGGGAGTCTCCAAGAGACCCAGTACTTC | CASTQSGSLQETQYF
. | TRBJ2-5 | . | TRBV24-1 | TGTGCCACCAGTGTTATGGGCTCTTCGTCCCAAGAGACCCAGTACTTC | CATSVMGSSSQETQYF
few | TRBJ2-3 | . | TRBV4-1 | TGCGCCAGCAGCCAAGATGGCCCAGCCCCAGATACGCAGTATTTT | CASSQDGPAPDTQYF
few | TRBJ2-3 | . | TRBV28 | TGTGCCAGCAGTTTTCGGGGGGCAGTGGATACGCAGTATTTT | CASSFRGAVDTQYF
. | TRBJ2-1 | . | TRBV4-1 | TGCGCCAGCAGCCTCAATCCTCAAAGTAACAATGAGCAGTTCTTC | CASSLNPQSNNEQFF
. | TRBJ2-3 | TRBD2 | TRBV20-1 | TGCAGTGCTTTTTCTCCTAGGCGGGAGGCGGATACGCAGTATTTT | CSAFSPRREADTQYF
. | TRBJ1-1 | . | TRBV6-6 | TGTGCCAGCAGACAAGAGGGATGGACTGAAGCTTTCTTT | CASRQEGWTEAFF
. | TRBJ1-2 | . | TRBV4-1 | TGCGCCAGCAGTAGAGTGACAGGCCCGGGCGGCTACACCTTC | CASSRVTGPGGYTF
few | TRBJ2-7 | . | TRBV20-1 | TGCAGTGCTAGTTCCACCAACCCCTACGAGCAGTACTTC | CSASSTNPYEQYF
. | TRBJ2-1 | . | TRBV6-2/TRBV6-3 | TGTGCCAGCAGTTCTTTGGGGCCAGAGCAGTTCTTC | CASSSLGPEQFF
few | TRBJ2-7 | . | TRBV29-1 | TGCAGCGTTGTAGTAGTCCGCGAGCAGTACTTC | CSVVVVREQYF
. | TRBJ2-5 | TRBD1 | TRBV7-9 | TGTGCCAGCAGCCCCGATCGGACAGGGAGAGAGACCCAGTACTTC | CASSPDRTGRETQYF
once | TRBJ2-1 | . | TRBV7-2 | TGTGCCAGCACCTCGACCCCCGGGAGCAAGCAGTTCTTC | CASTSTPGSKQFF
. | TRBJ1-6 | . | TRBV4-1 | TGCGCCAGCAGCCAAGAATGGCCGGGTGGTAATTCACCCCTCCACTTT | CASSQEWPGGNSPLHF
. | TRBJ1-3 | TRBD1 | TRBV4-3 | TGCGCCAGCAGCCAAGATGGACAGGGGGGAAACACCATATATTTT | CASSQDGQGGNTIYF
few | TRBJ1-1 | . | TRBV12-3/TRBV12-4 | TGTGCCAGCAGATCGGGACCTATGAACACTGAAGCTTTCTTT | CASRSGPMNTEAFF
. | TRBJ2-3 | . | TRBV12-3/TRBV12-4 | TGTGCCAGCAGACTCTCGAACACAGATACGCAGTATTTT | CASRLSNTDTQYF
. | TRBJ2-1 | . | TRBV5-1 | TGCGCCAGCAGCTTGGGAGAAGTCTCCTACAATGAGCAGTTCTTC | CASSLGEVSYNEQFF
. | TRBJ1-2 | TRBD1 | TRBV18 | TGTGCCAGCTCATCCCAGGGGGACAGTTATGGCTACACCTTC | CASSSQGDSYGYTF
. | TRBJ2-7 | . | TRBV20-1 | TGCAGTGCAGCCCTGGGCGAGCAGTACTTC | CSAALGEQYF
few | TRBJ2-1 | . | TRBV5-6 | TGTGCCGGCAGCTTAAGAAACGCTCCGGGTGAGCAGTTCTTC | CAGSLRNAPGEQFF
. | TRBJ1-1 | . | TRBV11-2 | TGTGCCAGCACTTCAGGGATGGGGGCTTTCTTT | CASTSGMGAFF
. | TRBJ2-1 | . | TRBV20-1 | TGCAGTGCTCGGACAGAAAGTGGGCATGAGCAGTTCTTC | CSARTESGHEQFF
. | TRBJ2-1 | . | TRBV12-3/TRBV12-4 | TGTGCCAGCAAAGCGGACAATGAGCAGTTCTTC | CASKADNEQFF
. | TRBJ2-1 | TRBD1 | TRBV7-9 | TGTGCCAGCAGCTTTAAATCGACGGGACAGGTCTACAATGAGCAGTTCTTC | CASSFKSTGQVYNEQFF
. | TRBJ2-7 | TRBD2 | TRBV7-8 | TGTGCCAGCAGCACCCTCGCGGGGGGAACCTACGAGCAGTACTTC | CASSTLAGGTYEQYF
. | TRBJ1-2 | . | TRBV7-9 | TGTGCCAGCAGTCTACAGGGAGTGAAGGGCTACACCTTC | CASSLQGVKGYTF
. | TRBJ2-1 | TRBD2 | TRBV7-8 | TGTGCCAGCAGCCCCGGGACTAGCGGGAGGGCCATTAAGCAGTTCTTC | CASSPGTSGRAIKQFF
once | TRBJ1-1 | . | TRBV7-9 | TGTGCCAGCAGCTTAGGCAGGGAGGTCACTGAAGCTTTCTTT | CASSLGREVTEAFF
. | TRBJ2-7 | TRBD2 | TRBV25-1 | TGTGCCAGCAGTGAGTTGCTAGCGGGAAAAGAAATCCGCTACGAGCAGTACTTC | CASSELLAGKEIRYEQYF
few | TRBJ1-2 | TRBD1 | TRBV24-1 | TGTGCCACCAGTGGAGGGCCGGACAGGAGGAGGACTGGCTACACCTTC | CATSGGPDRRRTGYTF
. | TRBJ1-1 | TRBD1 | TRBV4-1 | TGCGCCAGCAGCCAAGCGGACAGGGACGGCACTGAAGCTTTCTTT | CASSQADRDGTEAFF